This T cell receptor beta chain was retrieved from a study of CXCR3-negative and CXCR3-positive naive CD8 T cells. Overall study results and limits: CXCR3-positive naive cells carried more hydrophobic TRB CDR3s than CXCR3-negative ones. Naive subsets displayed similar surface CD5, and TCR strength was inferred from TRB CDR3 properties.

UMI-labeled TRB cDNA libraries were prepared by 5' RACE. TCRdb reprocessed the 5' RACE reads, with one entry per CDR3 protein and no DNA. The listing contains under 85,000 distinct CDR3 sequences. Worth noting for this clonotype: Its antigen remains unidentified.

In germline, CDR1 is MDHEN, CDR2 SYDVKM. The CDR3 runs 13 residues. Naive CD8+ T cells were CD45RO-CCR7+CD27+CD95-. This receptor was identified in a human donor in good health. Some clones in this sample may be carry-over from other donors' samples. The sequenced sample consisted of naive CXCR3+ CD8+ T cells from blood. Subset of the sample: CD45RO-CCR7+CD27+CD95- naive CD8+ T cells expressing CXCR3 (TNR3+). The chain combines TRBV28 with TRBJ2-5. CDR3: CASSLVSQETQYF.